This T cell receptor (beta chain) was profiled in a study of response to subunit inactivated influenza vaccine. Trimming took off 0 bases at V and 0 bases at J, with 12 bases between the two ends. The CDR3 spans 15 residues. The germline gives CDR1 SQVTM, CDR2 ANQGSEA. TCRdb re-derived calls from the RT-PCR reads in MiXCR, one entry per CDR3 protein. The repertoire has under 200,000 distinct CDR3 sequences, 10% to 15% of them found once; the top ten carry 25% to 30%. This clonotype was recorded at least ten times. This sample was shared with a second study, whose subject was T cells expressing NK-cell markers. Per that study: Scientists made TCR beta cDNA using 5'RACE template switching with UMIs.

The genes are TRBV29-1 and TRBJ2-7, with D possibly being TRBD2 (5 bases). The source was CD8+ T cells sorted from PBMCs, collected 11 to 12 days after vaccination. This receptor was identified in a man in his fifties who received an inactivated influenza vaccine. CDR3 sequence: CSVEEKAGSSYEQYF. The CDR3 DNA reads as TGCAGCGTTGAAGAGAAGGCGGGTAGCTCCTACGAGCAGTACTTC.